Listed here is a single T cell receptor (beta chain). Its antigen is still unknown. This specimen belongs to a study of T cells in localized non-small cell lung cancer. Study results and caveats: Exceeding tumor, uninvolved adjacent lung had the highest T cell clonality. Owing to sequencing of a solitary tumor region, heterogeneity cannot be discounted. Overall survival was longer when the density of T cells in the blood was higher.

TCRdb's table, derived via immunoSEQ multiplex PCR, lists solely in-frame clones and lacks some. The sample carries some 130,000 clones, 89% recorded once. Trimming left V 2 bases short and J 5 bases short, with 13 bases between. Germline V gene data show CDR1 as SGHTA and CDR2 as FQGNSA. The CDR3 is 14 residues long. Here the sequenced sample was peripheral blood, taken before any cancer treatment. This TCR came from a female donor aged 60 or older with stage I lung adenocarcinoma. This sequence joins TRBV7-2 and TRBJ2-7; D may correspond to TRBD1 or TRBD2 (6 bases each). CDR3 bases: TGTGCCAGCAGCTTAAATTGGGGGGCAGACGAGCAGTACTTC. It is translated as CASSLNWGADEQYF.